Listed here are 23 T cell receptor beta chains from one sample, sequenced in a study of Graves' ophthalmopathy and Graves' hyperthyroidism. The authors amplified TCR beta CDR3 regions from RNA transcripts. Scientists carried out first-round RT-PCR using HTBI primers and then a second-round multiplex PCR. TCRdb re-called the multiplex PCR reads with MiXCR, one entry per CDR3 protein. The sample holds just over 600,000 distinct CDR3 sequences; about 24% are singletons and the top ten take roughly 6.9%. The sample comprised peripheral blood. The receptors stem from a woman younger than 35 with stable Graves' hyperthyroidism. Some clones in this sample may be carry-over from other donors' samples.

In its sample, this clonotype was seen a few times. The J gene is TRBJ1-2, the V gene TRBV27; TRBD1 aligns across 9 bases. The V segment lost 6 bases and the J segment 8 bases; nucleotides outside the gene matches: 7. The CDR3 contains 13 residues. CDR1 is MNHEY and CDR2 is SMNVEV in the germline V gene (reference sequence). The DNA of the CDR3 is TGTGCCAGCAGGAGGGACAGGGCAGAGGGCTACACCTTC. Translated: CASRRDRAEGYTF.

This clonotype was recorded many times. This chain uses TRBV15 with TRBJ1-1, with 7 bases that match TRBD1. This CDR3 region has 14 residues. Germline CDR1 is LNHNV and CDR2 is YYDKDF (reference sequence). V shed 3 bases, J shed 4 bases, and the junction held 5 bases outside the gene matches. CDR3 DNA: TGTGCCACCAGCAGCAGGGGGGGAGGCACTGAAGCTTTCTTT. Translating it yields CATSSRGGGTEAFF.

This clonotype was counted between two and nine times. The chain has TRBV11-2 and TRBJ2-7; TRBD2 matches 16 bases. There are 16 residues in the CDR3. The trim removed 5 bases at V and 7 bases at J, leaving 8 bases unmatched. Germline V gene data show CDR1 as SGHAT and CDR2 as FQNNGV. The chain's CDR3 is CASSQGLAGGKREQYF. CDR3 DNA sequence: TGTGCCAGCAGCCAGGGACTAGCGGGAGGGAAGAGGGAGCAGTACTTC.

For this clonotype: This CDR3 fails to terminate in the conserved phenylalanine or tryptophan, so it likely reflects a read error. V and J are TRBV5-1 and TRBJ2-7; 7 nucleotides match TRBD1. V was clipped by 4 bases and J by 5 bases; unmatched bases: 12. The germline V gene encodes CDR1 SGHRS and CDR2 YFSETQ. The CDR3 contains 15 residues. The CDR3 spells CASSRYDRDLDEQYL. CDR3 in DNA: TGCGCCAGCAGCCGGTACGACAGGGATTTGGACGAGCAGTACCTC.

This clonotype was recorded many times. J is TRBJ2-2 and V is TRBV20-1; D uncertain. The CDR3 extends over 15 amino acids. CDR1 is DFQATT, CDR2 SNEGSKA, per germline (reference sequence). The ends were cut back, 2 bases at V and 0 bases at J, with 10 bases in the middle. The DNA of the CDR3 is TGCAGTGCTAGAAAAGGCCGCTCGAACACCGGGGAGCTGTTTTTT. This sequence encodes CSARKGRSNTGELFF.

This sequence joins TRBV28 and TRBJ2-7; D is ambiguous. Trimming pared 6 bases from V and 7 bases from J, leaving 22 bases between. Germline CDR1 reads MDHEN; CDR2 reads SYDVKM. CDR3 length: 15 residues. The CDR3 DNA is TGTGCCAGCAGCCCTCCCCACAGTACTTCCAGGGAGCAGTACTTC. This translates into CASSPPHSTSREQYF.

Many counts were recorded for this clonotype. The genes are TRBV5-1 and TRBJ1-6; 9 bases map to TRBD1. The germline CDR1 and CDR2 sequences are SGHRS and YFSETQ. V dropped 4 bases and J dropped 13; count of bases not matched to a gene: 15. This CDR3 has 16 residues. The CDR3 coding sequence is TGCGCCAGCAGCCTTAGCCCACAGGGGGCTAAATCGCCCCTCCACTTT. It encodes CASSLSPQGAKSPLHF.

This clonotype has at least ten counts. V and J are TRBV12-3 or TRBV12-4 and TRBJ1-2; 8 bases agree with TRBD1. The CDR3 length is 14 residues. J lost 7 bases, V lost 8 bases, and 12 bases had no gene match. This CDR3 is CASAEQGEFGGYTF. As DNA, the CDR3 is TGTGCCAGCGCAGAACAGGGGGAGTTCGGTGGCTACACCTTC.

In its sample, this clonotype was seen many times. V usage is TRBV28 and J usage is TRBJ1-2; 7 bases map to TRBD1. Trimming took 10 bases from V and 4 from J; bases not matched to a gene: 12. The CDR3 has 14 residues. Per germline, CDR1 MDHEN and CDR2 SYDVKM. CDR3 region: CATTEGGAGYGYTF. Written as DNA, the CDR3 is TGTGCCACCACCGAAGGGGGCGCGGGCTATGGCTACACCTTC.

The table lists this clonotype with a few counts. The chain links TRBV6-1 to TRBJ1-1; D unresolved. Germline CDR1 reads MNHNS; CDR2 reads SASEGT. Trimming shortened V by 7 bases and J by 4 bases, and 16 bases separated the two germline ends. CDR3 length: 14 residues. The DNA of the CDR3 is TGTGCCAGCACTCGTGCGGTTTTGTCCACTGAAGCTTTCTTT. This sequence encodes CASTRAVLSTEAFF.

This clonotype has at least ten counts. The J gene is TRBJ1-5, the V gene TRBV13, with unresolved D. Trimming removed 0 bases from V and 3 bases from J, with 12 bases in between. The CDR3 has 16 residues. Germline loops: CDR1 PRHDT, CDR2 FYEKMQ (reference sequence). CDR3 DNA sequence: TGTGCCAGCAGCTTAGGGACTGGGTCCTACAATCAGCCCCAGCATTTT. Protein sequence: CASSLGTGSYNQPQHF.

This clonotype was seen many times. The chain links TRBV12-3 or TRBV12-4 to TRBJ1-2, with a possible D match to TRBD1 (5 bases). CDR3 size: 14 residues. Trimming left V 3 bases short and J 8 bases short, with 16 bases between. This chain's CDR3 is CASSLGDQGRGYTF. The CDR3 coding sequence is TGTGCCAGCAGTTTGGGCGACCAGGGCCGCGGCTACACCTTC.

This clonotype was observed many times. CDR3 coding DNA: TGTGCCAGCAGTCCACAGGGATTCGGTCAGCCCCAGCATTTT. It encodes CASSPQGFGQPQHF. The rearrangement uses TRBV28 and TRBJ1-5; the D gene is possibly TRBD1 (6 bases). Trimming left V 5 bases short and J 6 bases short, with 14 bases between. This CDR3 region has 14 residues. Germline CDR1 reads MDHEN; CDR2 reads SYDVKM.

The V call is TRBV28, the J call TRBJ1-5; D gene unclear. The CDR3 extends over 13 amino acids. Trimming removed 2 bases at V and 5 bases at J, with 7 bases between. Per the germline V gene, CDR1 is MDHEN and CDR2 is SYDVKM. CDR3 bases: TGTGCCAGCAGTTTAGAGAACGATCAGCCCCAGCATTTT. Its protein product is CASSLENDQPQHF.

The chain uses TRBV18 and TRBJ1-1; D possibly corresponds to TRBD1 (6 bases). CDR3 size: 13 residues. Trimming removed 5 bases at V and 7 bases at J, with 14 bases between. Germline V gives CDR1 KGHSH, CDR2 LQKENI. CDR3 DNA sequence: TGTGCCAGCTCAACCACAGGGCCTGGTGAAGCTTTCTTT. As protein: CASSTTGPGEAFF. Combining the CDR3 with reference TRBV18 and TRBJ1-1 gives the whole variable domain NAGVMQNPRHLVRRRGQEARLRCSPMKGHSHVYWYRQLPEEGLKFMVYLQKENIIDESGMPKERFSAEFPKEGPSILRIQQVVRGDSAAYFCASSTTGPGEAFFGQGTRLTVV.

This clonotype was seen only a few times. This chain joins TRBV5-1 and TRBJ2-2; D call uncertain. The ends were cut back, 0 bases at V and 11 bases at J, with 14 bases in the middle. Germline V gene data show CDR1 as SGHRS and CDR2 as YFSETQ. The CDR3 contains 14 residues. The CDR3 loop reads CASSLGRPFLELFF. The CDR3 DNA follows: TGCGCCAGCAGCTTGGGAAGACCCTTCCTCGAGCTGTTTTTT.

This clonotype was seen ten or more times. A much larger clone differs from this one at a single base, so this may be a read error. The chain recombines TRBV6-1 with TRBJ1-6, with D perhaps matching TRBD1 (6 bases). There are 16 residues in the CDR3. Germline V gene data show CDR1 as MNHNS and CDR2 as SASEGT. V lost 5 bases and J 8 bases, leaving 19 bases between the germline ends. As DNA, the CDR3 is TGTGCCAGCAGTAGGGAAACGGGGACAAGGGATTCACCCCTCCACTTT. Its translation is CASSRETGTRDSPLHF.

This clonotype was seen repeatedly, ten times or more. The chain has TRBV29-1 and TRBJ2-3, with 8 bases aligning to TRBD1. Germline V gene sequence: CDR1 SQVTM, CDR2 ANQGSEA. The CDR3 has 15 amino acids. The V gene end was trimmed by 3 bases and the J gene end by 0 bases; junction bases not matched to a gene: 5. The chain's CDR3 is CSVDPRTGSTDTQYF. The CDR3 bases are TGCAGCGTTGACCCCCGGACAGGGAGCACAGATACGCAGTATTTT.

This clonotype was seen a handful of times. The rearrangement links TRBV11-2 to TRBJ1-1; unclear D gene. Trimming stripped 4 bases from V and 3 bases from J, with 15 bases between. The CDR3 contains 15 residues. The germline V gene encodes CDR1 SGHAT and CDR2 FQNNGV. Here the CDR3 DNA reads TGTGCCAGCAGCTCCTCTGTGGACGGCCACACTGAAGCTTTCTTT. Translating it yields CASSSSVDGHTEAFF.

The V gene is TRBV29-1, the J gene TRBJ2-5, with 13 bases fitting TRBD2. The CDR3 is 14 residues long. V gave up 5 bases and J gave up 3 bases; unmatched junction bases: 3. Germline V gene sequence: CDR1 SQVTM, CDR2 ANQGSEA. CDR3 nucleotide sequence: TGCAGCGTTACCGGGACTAGCGGGGAAGAGACCCAGTACTTC. Residues: CSVTGTSGEETQYF.

This clonotype was detected many times. This chain links TRBV12-3 or TRBV12-4 with TRBJ2-2; tentatively, D is TRBD1 (5 bases). Trimming left V 7 bases short and J 5 bases short, with 14 bases between. The CDR3 is 14 residues long. Written as DNA, the CDR3 is TGTGCCAGCACCGTTGGGGCGGTTACCGGGGAGCTGTTTTTT. Translation gives CASTVGAVTGELFF.

This clonotype has a handful of counts. The rearrangement uses TRBV12-3 or TRBV12-4 and TRBJ1-1, with D tentatively TRBD1 (6 bases). V gave up 3 bases and J gave up 5 bases, with 13 bases separating them. The CDR3 extends over 14 amino acids. CDR3 sequence reads: CASSFGGAGTEAFF. The CDR3 coding sequence is TGTGCCAGCAGTTTTGGGGGGGCCGGAACTGAAGCTTTCTTT.

This clonotype was found a few times. The rearrangement uses TRBV19 and TRBJ2-3; D remains ambiguous. Per germline, CDR1 LNHDA and CDR2 SQIVND (reference sequence). V was shortened by 1 base and J by 5 bases, with 4 bases between the two germline ends. The CDR3 is 12 amino acids. CDR3 amino acids: CASSIGRDTQYF. The CDR3 nucleotides are TGTGCCAGTAGTATAGGGCGAGATACGCAGTATTTT.